One T cell receptor beta chain is described in this entry. The source of the sample is a study of identical twins. From germline, CDR1 is DFQATT and CDR2 SNEGSKA (reference sequence). Trimming took 0 bases from V and 5 from J, leaving 25 bases between them. The CDR3 totals 18 residues. TCRdb recomputed calls from the 5' RACE reads with MiXCR, one row per CDR3 protein. The top ten hold about 4.5% of the sample, which has 600,000 to 800,000 distinct CDR3 sequences, roughly 20% seen once. These data also formed part of another study, on T cells expressing NK-cell markers.

This sequence joins TRBV20-1 and TRBJ2-5; tentatively, D is TRBD1 or TRBD2 (7 bases each). Sequences were obtained from PBMCs. The clonotype comes from a young woman in good health. CDR3 bases: TGCAGTGCTAGAGATGGGAGGGCAGGGGGAACCACACGGGAGACCCAGTACTTC. It encodes CSARDGRAGGTTRETQYF.